This record covers a single TCR beta chain. Its antigen remains unidentified. Both 60 Vbeta primers and 13 Jbeta primers went into the PCR. TCRdb keeps only in-frame clones here, not all; method: immunoSEQ multiplex PCR. Here the sample spans some 170,000 clones, around 81% being singletons. The data originate from a study of cytomegalovirus exposure and HLA in healthy donors. The wider study: Earlier sequencing of approximately 200 million T cells yielded around 120 million unique TCR beta sequences. Overall study findings and caveats: An observed cluster of highly shared sequence variants was recorded as a likely sequencing artifact. Researchers reportedly found TCR beta sequences accurately predicted most subjects' HLA-A and HLA-B alleles.

The CDR3 contains 17 residues. Germline trimming cut 4 bases from V and 5 bases from J; bases unmatched to any gene: 7. In germline, CDR1 is MGHRA, CDR2 YSYEKL. The sample comprised PBMCs. The TCR comes from a woman between 18 and 29 years old in good health and CMV-seropositive. The V and J genes are TRBV4-1 and TRBJ2-5; 16 bases map to TRBD2. CDR3 amino acids: CASSLGTSGGAKETQYF. The CDR3 DNA reads as TGCGCCAGCAGCCTCGGGACTAGCGGGGGGGCCAAGGAGACCCAGTACTTC.